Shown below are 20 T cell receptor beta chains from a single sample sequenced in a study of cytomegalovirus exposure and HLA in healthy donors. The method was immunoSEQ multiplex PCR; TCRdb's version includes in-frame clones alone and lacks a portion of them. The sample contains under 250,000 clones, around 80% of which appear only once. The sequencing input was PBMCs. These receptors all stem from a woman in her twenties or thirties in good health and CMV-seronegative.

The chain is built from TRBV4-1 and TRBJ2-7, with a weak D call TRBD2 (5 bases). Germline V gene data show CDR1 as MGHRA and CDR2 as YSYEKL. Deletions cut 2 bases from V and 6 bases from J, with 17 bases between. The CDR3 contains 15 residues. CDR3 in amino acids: CASSQPGIGIGEQYF. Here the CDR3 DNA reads TGCGCCAGCAGCCAACCGGGGATTGGCATCGGCGAGCAGTACTTC.

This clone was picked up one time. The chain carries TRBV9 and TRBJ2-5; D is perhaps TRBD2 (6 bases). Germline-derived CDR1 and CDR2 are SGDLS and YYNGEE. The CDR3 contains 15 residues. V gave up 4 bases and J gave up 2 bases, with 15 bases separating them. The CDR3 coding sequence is TGTGCCAGCAGCTCCGCCCCGACTAGACAAGAGACCCAGTACTTC. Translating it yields CASSSAPTRQETQYF.

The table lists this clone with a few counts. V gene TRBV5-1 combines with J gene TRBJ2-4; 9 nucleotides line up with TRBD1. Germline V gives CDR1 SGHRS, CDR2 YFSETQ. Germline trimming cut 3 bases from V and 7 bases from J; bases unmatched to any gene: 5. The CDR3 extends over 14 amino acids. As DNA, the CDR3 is TGCGCCAGCAGCTGGGGACAGGGAACGAACATTCAGTACTTC. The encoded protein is CASSWGQGTNIQYF.

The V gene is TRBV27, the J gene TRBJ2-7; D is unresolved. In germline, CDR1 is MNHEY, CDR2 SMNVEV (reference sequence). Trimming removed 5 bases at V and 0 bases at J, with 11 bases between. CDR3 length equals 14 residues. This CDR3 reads CASSPLTGSYEQYF. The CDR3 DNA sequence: TGTGCCAGCAGTCCCCTGACTGGCTCCTACGAGCAGTACTTC.

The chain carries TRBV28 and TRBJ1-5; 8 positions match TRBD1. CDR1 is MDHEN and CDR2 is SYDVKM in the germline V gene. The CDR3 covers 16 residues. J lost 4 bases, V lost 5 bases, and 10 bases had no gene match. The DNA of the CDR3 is TGTGCCAGCAGTCTTCACAAACAGGGGGTGAATCAGCCCCAGCATTTT. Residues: CASSLHKQGVNQPQHF.

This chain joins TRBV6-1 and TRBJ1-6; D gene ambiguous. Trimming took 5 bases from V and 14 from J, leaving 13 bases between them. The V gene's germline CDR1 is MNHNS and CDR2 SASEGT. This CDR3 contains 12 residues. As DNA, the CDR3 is TGTGCCAGCAGTCTAGCCGGGTCTACCCTCCACTTT. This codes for CASSLAGSTLHF.

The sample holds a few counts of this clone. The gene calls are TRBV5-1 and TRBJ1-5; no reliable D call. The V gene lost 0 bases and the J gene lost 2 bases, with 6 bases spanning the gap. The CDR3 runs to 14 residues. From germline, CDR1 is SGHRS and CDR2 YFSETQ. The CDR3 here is CASSLDGGNQPQHF. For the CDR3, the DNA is TGCGCCAGCAGCTTGGACGGGGGCAATCAGCCCCAGCATTTT.

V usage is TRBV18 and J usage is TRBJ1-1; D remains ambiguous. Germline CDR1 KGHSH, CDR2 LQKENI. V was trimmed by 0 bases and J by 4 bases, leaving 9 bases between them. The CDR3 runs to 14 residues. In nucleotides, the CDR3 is TGTGCCAGCTCACCACCAATGGCTGCCACTGAAGCTTTCTTT. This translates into CASSPPMAATEAFF.

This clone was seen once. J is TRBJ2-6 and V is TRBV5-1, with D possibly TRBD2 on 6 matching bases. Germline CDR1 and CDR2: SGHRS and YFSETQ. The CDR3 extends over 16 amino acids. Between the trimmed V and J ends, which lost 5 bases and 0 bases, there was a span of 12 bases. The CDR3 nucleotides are TGCGCCAGCAGGTTAGCGGTTCACTCTGGGGCCAACGTCCTGACTTTC. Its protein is CASRLAVHSGANVLTF.

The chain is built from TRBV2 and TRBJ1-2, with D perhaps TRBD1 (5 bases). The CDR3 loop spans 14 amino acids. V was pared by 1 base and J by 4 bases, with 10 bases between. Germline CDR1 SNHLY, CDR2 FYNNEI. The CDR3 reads CASSEVQGTYGYTF. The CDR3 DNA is TGTGCCAGCAGTGAAGTCCAGGGAACCTATGGCTACACCTTC.

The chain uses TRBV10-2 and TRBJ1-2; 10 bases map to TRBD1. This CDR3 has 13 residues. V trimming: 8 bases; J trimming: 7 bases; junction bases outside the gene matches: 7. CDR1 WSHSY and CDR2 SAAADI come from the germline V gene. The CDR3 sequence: CASVDRGRAGYTF. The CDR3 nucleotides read TGCGCCAGCGTAGACAGGGGGCGGGCTGGCTACACCTTC.

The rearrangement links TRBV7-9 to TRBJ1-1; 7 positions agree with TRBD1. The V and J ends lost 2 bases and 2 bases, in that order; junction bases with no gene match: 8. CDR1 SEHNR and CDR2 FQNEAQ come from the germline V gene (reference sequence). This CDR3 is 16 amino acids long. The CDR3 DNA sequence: TGTGCCAGCAGCTTATATTTCGGGACAGCAAACACTGAAGCTTTCTTT. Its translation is CASSLYFGTANTEAFF.

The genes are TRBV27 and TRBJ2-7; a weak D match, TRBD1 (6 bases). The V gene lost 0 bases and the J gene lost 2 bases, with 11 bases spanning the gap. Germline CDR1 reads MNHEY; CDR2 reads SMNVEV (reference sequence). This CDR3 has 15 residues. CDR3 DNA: TGTGCCAGCAGTTTATCATACAGGGCCGCCTACGAGCAGTACTTC. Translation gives CASSLSYRAAYEQYF.

The CDR3: CASSPTLSGLNQPQHF. DNA for the CDR3: TGTGCCAGCAGTCCTACCCTCAGCGGCCTCAATCAGCCCCAGCATTTT. The chain joins TRBV28 to TRBJ1-5; D is unclear. This CDR3 has 16 residues. The germline V gene encodes CDR1 MDHEN and CDR2 SYDVKM. The V end lost 5 bases, the J end lost 3 bases, and 17 bases lay between the germline ends.

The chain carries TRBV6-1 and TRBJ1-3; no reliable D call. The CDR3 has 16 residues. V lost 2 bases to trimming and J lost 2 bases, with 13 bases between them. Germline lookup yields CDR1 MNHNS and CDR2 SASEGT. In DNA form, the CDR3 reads TGTGCCAGCAGTGAATCTCGCGGCAGTACTGGAAACACCATATATTTT. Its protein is CASSESRGSTGNTIYF.

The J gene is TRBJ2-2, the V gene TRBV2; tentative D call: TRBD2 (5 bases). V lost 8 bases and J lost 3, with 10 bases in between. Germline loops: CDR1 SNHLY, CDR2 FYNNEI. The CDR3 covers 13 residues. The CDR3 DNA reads TGTGCCAGCGGGAGCGGAGACACCGGGGAGCTGTTTTTT. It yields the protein CASGSGDTGELFF.

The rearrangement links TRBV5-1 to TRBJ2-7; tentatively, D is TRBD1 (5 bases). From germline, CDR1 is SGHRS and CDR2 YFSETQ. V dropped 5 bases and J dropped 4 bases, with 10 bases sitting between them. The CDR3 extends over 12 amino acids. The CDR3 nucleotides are TGCGCCAGCAGGGCCGACAGTTACGAGCAGTACTTC. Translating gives CASRADSYEQYF.

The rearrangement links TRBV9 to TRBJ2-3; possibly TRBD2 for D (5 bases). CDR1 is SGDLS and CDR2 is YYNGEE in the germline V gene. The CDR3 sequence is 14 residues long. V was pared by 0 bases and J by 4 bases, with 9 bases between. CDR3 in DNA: TGTGCCAGCAGCGTAGACCCGGGATCAGATACGCAGTATTTT. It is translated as CASSVDPGSDTQYF. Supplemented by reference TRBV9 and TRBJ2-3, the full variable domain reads DSGVTQTPKHLITATGQRVTLRCSPRSGDLSVYWYQQSLDQGLQFLIQYYNGEERAKGNILERFSAQQFPDLHSELNLSSLELGDSALYFCASSVDPGSDTQYFGPGTRLTVL.

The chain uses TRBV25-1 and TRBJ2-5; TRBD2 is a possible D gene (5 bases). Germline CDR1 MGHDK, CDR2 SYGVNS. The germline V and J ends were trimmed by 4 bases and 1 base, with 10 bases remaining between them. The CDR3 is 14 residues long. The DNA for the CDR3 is TGTGCCAGCAGTGCCCCCAGCGGCCAAGAGACCCAGTACTTC. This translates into CASSAPSGQETQYF.

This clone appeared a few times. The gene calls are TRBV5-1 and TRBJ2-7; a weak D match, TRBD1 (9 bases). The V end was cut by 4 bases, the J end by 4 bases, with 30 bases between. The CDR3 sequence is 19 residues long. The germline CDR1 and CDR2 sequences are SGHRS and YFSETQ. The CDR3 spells CASSRKGQGGVAGRYEQYF. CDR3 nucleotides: TGCGCCAGCAGCAGGAAGGGACAGGGAGGGGTAGCGGGAAGGTACGAGCAGTACTTC.